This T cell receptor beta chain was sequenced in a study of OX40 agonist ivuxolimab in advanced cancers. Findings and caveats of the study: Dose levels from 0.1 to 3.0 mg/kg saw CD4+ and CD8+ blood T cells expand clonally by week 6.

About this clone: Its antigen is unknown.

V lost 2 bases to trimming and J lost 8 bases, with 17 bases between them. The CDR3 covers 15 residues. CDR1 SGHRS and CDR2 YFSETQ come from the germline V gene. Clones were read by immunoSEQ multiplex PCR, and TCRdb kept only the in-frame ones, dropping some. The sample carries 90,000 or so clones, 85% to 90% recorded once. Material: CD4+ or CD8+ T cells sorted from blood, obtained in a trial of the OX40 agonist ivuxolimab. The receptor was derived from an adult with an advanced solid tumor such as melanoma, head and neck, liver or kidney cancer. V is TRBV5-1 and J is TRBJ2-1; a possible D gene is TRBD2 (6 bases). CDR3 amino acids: CASSFGGREEDEQFF. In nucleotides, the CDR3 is TGCGCCAGCAGCTTCGGGGGAAGAGAGGAGGATGAGCAGTTCTTC.